The clone carrying this T cell receptor (beta chain) has a handful of counts. Its antigen is undetermined. Unique molecular identifiers were attached to individual cDNA molecules. TCRdb fed the 5' RACE reads into MiXCR, producing one record per CDR3 protein. The sample includes tens of thousands of distinct CDR3 sequences, 11% of them seen just once. The record originates from a study of early T cells in non-severe SARS-CoV-2 infection. Study results and caveats: Lookups in VDJdb leaned toward anti-spike CD8 responses and missed private and CD4 specificities.

Deletions cut 3 bases from V and 7 bases from J, with 4 bases between. The CDR3 contains 11 residues. Germline V gene sequence: CDR1 SGHTA, CDR2 FQGTGA. Sequencing used whole blood. The sequence was collected from an adult who was a healthcare worker with PCR-confirmed SARS-CoV-2 infection or an uninfected control (not recorded which). This chain uses TRBV7-3 with TRBJ2-1; D remains ambiguous. CDR3 bases: TGTGCCAGCAGCTTGGGGAATGAGCAGTTCTTC. The encoded protein is CASSLGNEQFF.